The 24 T cell receptor beta chains below come from one sample, sequenced in a study of T cell clonality in common variable immunodeficiency. The data were produced by immunoSEQ multiplex PCR, yet TCRdb's version contains in-frame clones alone and is incomplete. The profile covers tens of thousands of clones, none occurring a single time. Material for sequencing was peripheral blood mononuclear cells. The receptors shown here come from a person between 18 and 75 years old in good health.

This clone showed up many times. An end of the junction does not agree with germline; a read error may underlie this. The read gets to within 3 residues of the CDR3 end, and the germline J gene fills in the rest. The rearrangement joins TRBV18 to TRBJ2-4; TRBD2 aligns across 8 bases. Per germline, CDR1 KGHSH and CDR2 LQKENI. There are 15 residues in the CDR3. The covered CDR3 bases are TGTGCCAACTCACCAGGGAGCGGGAGCAAAAACATT. Residues: CANSPGSGSKNI. The CDR3, in full, reads CANSPGSGSKNIQYF.

This clone was seen ten or more times. With the read ending 3 residues before the CDR3 end, the germline J gene is used to fill in that end. The V and J genes are TRBV20-1 and TRBJ2-3; weak D call: TRBD2 (7 bases). Germline CDR1 is DFQATT and CDR2 is SNEGSKA (reference sequence). The CDR3 contains 14 residues. The V and J ends lost 1 base and 3 bases respectively, with 11 bases between them. This CDR3 is CSARAGGRTDTQYF. The sequenced CDR3 bases are TGCAGTGCTAGAGCGGGGGGCCGGACAGATACG.

This clone was seen repeatedly, ten times or more. Read sequence stops 3 residues before the CDR3 end, and the germline J gene provides the missing end. The chain joins TRBV9 to TRBJ1-6; D gene uncertain. The germline V gene encodes CDR1 SGDLS and CDR2 YYNGEE. Trimming took 3 bases from V and 7 from J, leaving 14 bases between them. The CDR3 length is 15 residues. CDR3 bases read: TGTGCCAGCAGCGAGGACTCGAACGTCAATTCACCC. The encoded protein is CASSEDSNVNSP. The CDR3 reads in full as CASSEDSNVNSPLHF.

This clone was seen repeatedly, ten times or more. Coverage ceases 3 residues before the CDR3 finishes, and the germline J gene fills in the end. The rearrangement joins TRBV19 to TRBJ2-1; 9 bases are a match to TRBD2. The CDR3 has 15 residues. CDR1 and CDR2 (germline): LNHDA, SQIVND (reference sequence). V shed 5 bases, J shed 2 bases, and the junction held 4 bases outside the gene matches. Incomplete CDR3 DNA: TGTGCCAGTAGTTTTAGCGGGAGAGCCTACAATGAG. It specifies CASSFSGRAYNE. Given in full, the CDR3 is CASSFSGRAYNEQFF.

This clone has ten or more counts. From the germline J gene comes the end of the CDR3, since the read stops 3 residues before it. This chain connects TRBV2 to TRBJ1-2; no clear D. Germline assignment: CDR1 SNHLY and CDR2 FYNNEI. V was pared by 4 bases and J by 5 bases, with 5 bases between. The CDR3 contains 11 residues. The CDR3: CASSGTYGYTF. Partial CDR3 DNA: TGTGCCAGCAGTGGAACTTATGGC.

This clone showed up many times. The read ends 3 residues shy of where the CDR3 ends; the end is completed using the germline J gene. The chain couples TRBV11-2 to TRBJ2-1; a possible D gene is TRBD1 (6 bases). CDR3 size: 15 residues. Germline loops: CDR1 SGHAT, CDR2 FQNNGV. V dropped 5 bases and J dropped 1 base, with 12 bases sitting between them. The part of the CDR3 DNA that was read is TGTGCCAGCAGCCAGGGGAAGGGATCCTACAATGAG. Protein product: CASSQGKGSYNE. The full CDR3 sequence reads CASSQGKGSYNEQFF. The full variable domain, with the rest looked up from reference TRBV11-2 and TRBJ2-1, is EAGVAQSPRYKIIEKRQSVAFWCNPISGHATLYWYQQILGQGPKLLIQFQNNGVVDDSQLPKDRFSAERLKGVDSTLKIQPAKLEDSAVYLCASSQGKGSYNEQFFGPGTRLTVL.

This clone appeared many times. The read terminates 3 residues before the CDR3 end, so the remaining end is supplied by the germline J gene. The chain couples TRBV29-1 to TRBJ1-1, with TRBD1 matching 9 bases. Looked up from germline, CDR1 is SQVTM and CDR2 is ANQGSEA. V dropped 2 bases and J dropped 0; count of bases not matched to a gene: 7. The CDR3 covers 16 residues. The chain's CDR3 is CSVETRDREVNTEAFF. The DNA read from the CDR3 is TGCAGCGTTGAAACCCGGGACAGGGAGGTGAACACTGAA.

This clone was detected only a few times. The CDR3 is cut off 3 residues early in the read; its end comes from the germline J gene. The chain recombines TRBV30 with TRBJ1-5; TRBD1 might be the D (6 bases). Deletions cut 3 bases from V and 6 bases from J, with 15 bases between. The germline V gene has CDR1 GTSNPN and CDR2 SVGIG (reference sequence). The CDR3 has 14 residues. Partial CDR3 DNA: TGTGCCTGGAGCTTGAGAGGGGGGGGTCAGCCC. As protein: CAWSLRGGGQP. In full, the CDR3 reads CAWSLRGGGQPQHF.

The sample holds many counts of this clone. The read ends 3 residues shy of where the CDR3 ends; the end is completed using the germline J gene. This rearrangement joins TRBV5-6 to TRBJ1-2; no clear D. The CDR3 extends over 15 amino acids. The germline V gene has CDR1 SGHDT and CDR2 YYEEEE. Trimming stripped 7 bases from V and 4 bases from J, with 20 bases between. This CDR3 reads CASLKSRNLPYGYTF. CDR3 DNA (partial): TGTGCCAGCTTAAAATCCCGAAACCTACCCTATGGC.

This clone was detected ten times or more. The CDR3 end is not reached by the read, which stops 3 residues before it; the germline J gene fills it in. The gene calls are TRBV5-8 and TRBJ1-5, with 8 bases lining up with TRBD1. V lost 4 bases, J lost 5 bases, and 5 bases stayed unmatched. The CDR3 length is 14 residues. Germline V lookup: CDR1 SGHTS, CDR2 YDEGEE. The CDR3 loop reads CASSPGQDDQPQHF. CDR3 bases read: TGTGCCAGCAGCCCGGGACAGGATGATCAGCCC.

This clone was picked up many times. The read comes to an end 3 residues before the CDR3 does, leaving the germline J gene to fill in the end. V and J are TRBV7-9 and TRBJ1-4; D may be TRBD1 (6 bases). V was cut by 5 bases and J by 2 bases, with 12 bases left in between. CDR1 and CDR2 (germline): SEHNR, FQNEAQ (reference sequence). The CDR3 has 15 residues. The CDR3 loop reads CASSPGTSTNEKLFF. The sequenced CDR3 bases are TGTGCCAGCAGCCCAGGGACAAGTACTAATGAAAAA. Combining the CDR3 with reference TRBV7-9 and TRBJ1-4 gives the whole variable domain DTGVSQNPRHKITKRGQNVTFRCDPISEHNRLYWYRQTLGQGPEFLTYFQNEAQLEKSRLLSDRFSAERPKGSFSTLEIQRTEQGDSAMYLCASSPGTSTNEKLFFGSGTQLSVL.

This clone was seen ten or more times. The DNA ends 3 residues before the CDR3 does, and the rest of the CDR3 is filled in from the germline J gene. The chain recombines TRBV24-1 with TRBJ2-2; TRBD1 aligns across 10 bases. Per the germline V gene, CDR1 is KGHDR and CDR2 is SFDVKD. V was clipped by 2 bases and J by 6 bases; unmatched bases: 5. CDR3 length equals 16 residues. Incomplete CDR3 DNA: TGTGCCACCAGTGATTCGGACAGGGGGAGGCCCGGGGAG. Translation gives CATSDSDRGRPGE. Given in full, the CDR3 is CATSDSDRGRPGELFF.

This clone was observed many times. The DNA read from the CDR3 is TGTGCCAGCAGCCAGGGGGGCAGGCCC. Translating it yields CASSQGGRP. The entire CDR3 reads CASSQGGRPQHF. The chain carries TRBV9 and TRBJ1-5; 7 bases map to TRBD1. The CDR3 end falls 3 residues outside the read, so it is completed with the germline J gene. CDR3 length: 12 amino acids. With 4 bases clipped from V and 9 bases from J, the junction kept 4 bases outside the gene matches. Germline V CDR1 and CDR2: SGDLS, YYNGEE.

This clone was seen at least ten times. The CDR3 end is not reached by the read, which stops 3 residues before it; the germline J gene fills it in. The chain uses TRBV18 and TRBJ2-3, with 10 positions matching TRBD2. This CDR3 has 16 residues. Trimming at V came to 2 bases and at J to 0 bases, leaving 2 bases not matched to a gene. Germline lookup yields CDR1 KGHSH and CDR2 LQKENI. CDR3 loop: CASSPGLAASTDTQYF. Incomplete CDR3 DNA: TGTGCCAGCTCACCAGGACTAGCGGCTAGCACAGATACG. Drawing the rest from reference TRBV18 and TRBJ2-3, the complete variable domain is NAGVMQNPRHLVRRRGQEARLRCSPMKGHSHVYWYRQLPEEGLKFMVYLQKENIIDESGMPKERFSAEFPKEGPSILRIQQVVRGDSAAYFCASSPGLAASTDTQYFGPGTRLTVL.

With regard to this clone: Read sequence stops 3 residues before the CDR3 end, and the germline J gene provides the missing end. The rearrangement joins TRBV5-1 to TRBJ2-7; D unresolved. Germline V gives CDR1 SGHRS, CDR2 YFSETQ. Trimming took 0 bases from V and 4 from J, leaving 2 bases between them. This CDR3 comprises 11 residues. The covered CDR3 bases are TGCGCCAGCAGCTTGGCTTACGAG. Translated: CASSLAYE. In full, the CDR3 is CASSLAYEQYF.

This clone appeared many times. Read sequence stops 3 residues before the CDR3 end, and the germline J gene provides the missing end. The V and J genes are TRBV7-6 and TRBJ2-3; D gene uncertain. CDR3 length: 12 residues. V lost 5 bases, J lost 6 bases, and 9 bases lay in between. The germline V gene encodes CDR1 SGHVS and CDR2 FNYEAQ. Incomplete CDR3 DNA: TGTGCCAGCAGCGCGTCGTGGGATACG. Encoded protein: CASSASWDT. The complete CDR3 protein is CASSASWDTQYF.

This clone has a handful of counts. The read ends 3 residues shy of where the CDR3 ends; the end is completed using the germline J gene. This chain connects TRBV19 to TRBJ1-5, with D perhaps matching TRBD1 (6 bases). CDR3 size: 16 residues. Germline V gene sequence: CDR1 LNHDA, CDR2 SQIVND (reference sequence). V shed 11 bases and J shed 2 bases, with 22 bases lying between them. The part of the CDR3 DNA that was read is TGTGCCGGGGGGGGCGGCCAGGGCTGGGGCAATCAGCCC. Protein: CAGGGGQGWGNQP. The full-length CDR3 reads as CAGGGGQGWGNQPQHF.

This clone was observed many times. The CDR3 is cut off 3 residues early in the read; its end comes from the germline J gene. The rearrangement uses TRBV7-9 and TRBJ1-1; a possible D gene is TRBD1 (5 bases). V lost 5 bases to trimming and J lost 0 bases, with 10 bases between them. There are 14 residues in the CDR3. Germline lookup yields CDR1 SEHNR and CDR2 FQNEAQ (reference sequence). Here the CDR3 reads CASSLRELNTEAFF. The sequenced CDR3 bases are TGTGCCAGCAGCCTCAGGGAATTGAACACTGAA.

This clone has at least ten counts. Germline and junction disagree at one end, which may indicate a read error. The missing CDR3 end, 3 residues past where the read stops, is filled in from the germline J gene. J is TRBJ1-2 and V is TRBV4-2, with a weak D call TRBD1 (6 bases). The CDR3 is 13 residues long. From germline, CDR1 is LGHNA and CDR2 YNFKEQ. CDR3 DNA, as far as it was read: TGCGCCAGCAGCTCCAGGGGTGACTATGGC. This translates into CASSSRGDYG. Given in full, the CDR3 is CASSSRGDYGYTF.

This clone was detected ten times or more. The observed sequence ends 3 residues before the CDR3 terminus, with the missing tail filled in from the germline J gene. The V call is TRBV7-9, the J call TRBJ1-6; D call uncertain. The CDR3 has 13 residues. Germline values: CDR1 SEHNR, CDR2 FQNEAQ (reference sequence). Trimming shortened V by 1 base and J by 6 bases, and 4 bases separated the two germline ends. The CDR3 bases that were read are TGTGCCAGCAGCTTAGACGGTAATTCACCC. Translating gives CASSLDGNSP. The CDR3 as a whole reads CASSLDGNSPLHF.

This clone was detected ten times or more. Read sequence stops 3 residues before the CDR3 end, and the germline J gene provides the missing end. The rearrangement uses TRBV19 and TRBJ1-2, with TRBD1 matching over 10 bases. This CDR3 is built from 13 residues. V trimming: 6 bases; J trimming: 6 bases; junction bases outside the gene matches: 4. Per the germline V gene, CDR1 is LNHDA and CDR2 is SQIVND (reference sequence). The CDR3 sequence: CASRRDRGHGYTF. The DNA read from the CDR3 is TGTGCCAGTAGACGGGACAGGGGACATGGC. The whole variable domain, remainder taken from reference TRBV19 and TRBJ1-2, is DGGITQSPKYLFRKEGQNVTLSCEQNLNHDAMYWYRQDPGQGLRLIYYSQIVNDFQKGDIAEGYSVSREKKESFPLTVTSAQKNPTAFYLCASRRDRGHGYTFGSGTRLTVV.

This clone has ten or more counts. The read comes to an end 3 residues before the CDR3 does, leaving the germline J gene to fill in the end. The V call is TRBV9, the J call TRBJ1-1; D is ambiguous. Germline assignment: CDR1 SGDLS and CDR2 YYNGEE. CDR3 size: 15 residues. Trimming pared 2 bases from V and 4 bases from J, leaving 15 bases between. CDR3 DNA (partial): TGTGCCAGCAGCGTTAGACCCCGAGGGCGCACTGAA. It is translated as CASSVRPRGRTE. The full CDR3 protein is CASSVRPRGRTEAFF.

This clone appeared many times. The read falls 3 residues short of the CDR3 end, and the missing part is taken from the germline J gene. The V and J genes are TRBV7-6 and TRBJ1-6; D not certain. The germline V and J ends were trimmed by 0 bases and 9 bases, with 3 bases remaining between them. This CDR3 contains 12 residues. Germline loops: CDR1 SGHVS, CDR2 FNYEAQ. Incomplete CDR3 DNA: TGTGCCAGCAGCTTAGCCTCTTCACCC. Its protein is CASSLASSP. The CDR3, in full, reads CASSLASSPLHF.

This clone has at least ten counts. The CDR3 extends 3 residues past the end of the read, so its final part is completed from the germline J gene. This rearrangement joins TRBV15 to TRBJ2-1, with 10 bases fitting TRBD2. The CDR3 covers 15 residues. The junction had 4 bases not matched to a gene; V was cut back by 4 bases and J by 4 bases. Per germline, CDR1 LNHNV and CDR2 YYDKDF (reference sequence). The part of the CDR3 DNA that was read is TGTGCCACCAGCAACTTAGCGGGAGGTTACAATGAG. It specifies CATSNLAGGYNE. The whole CDR3 region reads CATSNLAGGYNEQFF. The full variable domain, completed using reference TRBV15 and TRBJ2-1, is DAMVIQNPRYQVTQFGKPVTLSCSQTLNHNVMYWYQQKSSQAPKLLFHYYDKDFNNEADTPDNFQSRRPNTSFCFLDIRSPGLGDTAMYLCATSNLAGGYNEQFFGPGTRLTVL.